This TCR beta chain stems from a study of blood T cell repertoires in COVID-19. TCRdb keeps only in-frame clones here, not all; method: immunoSEQ multiplex PCR. The table shows tens of thousands of clones, with around 90% occurring only once. The CDR3 sequence is 13 residues long. V lost 3 bases to trimming and J lost 6 bases, with 11 bases between them. CDR1 MDHEN and CDR2 SYDVKM come from the germline V gene. The sequencing input was peripheral blood. The TCR comes from a human donor with active COVID-19. The donor label of this sample is uncertain. V and J are TRBV28 and TRBJ1-2, with D possibly being TRBD1 (6 bases). The CDR3 sequence: CASSFDRINGYTF. CDR3 nucleotides: TGTGCCAGCAGTTTTGACAGGATAAATGGCTACACCTTC.